The T cell receptor (beta chain) under discussion was sequenced for a study of blood T cell repertoires in COVID-19. The CDR3 is made up of 17 amino acids. CDR1 and CDR2 from the germline V gene are LNHDA and SQIVND (reference sequence). Trimming at V came to 5 bases and at J to 6 bases, leaving 16 bases not matched to a gene. Only in-frame clones appear in the TCRdb table, and some are missing; sequencing was by immunoSEQ multiplex PCR. The sample includes some 530,000 clones, roughly nine tenths of them seen just once. The origin of this receptor is a woman in her sixties who had recovered from COVID-19. The sequencing input was PBMCs or T cells enriched from blood (not recorded which). This rearrangement joins TRBV19 to TRBJ2-7; 10 nucleotides align to TRBD2. The CDR3 DNA is TGTGCCAGTAGTCCTTCCTGGGGTGCAGCGGGGGGGCTCGAGCAGTACTTC. It encodes CASSPSWGAAGGLEQYF. Combining the CDR3 with reference TRBV19 and TRBJ2-7 gives the whole variable domain DGGITQSPKYLFRKEGQNVTLSCEQNLNHDAMYWYRQDPGQGLRLIYYSQIVNDFQKGDIAEGYSVSREKKESFPLTVTSAQKNPTAFYLCASSPSWGAAGGLEQYFGPGTRLTVT.